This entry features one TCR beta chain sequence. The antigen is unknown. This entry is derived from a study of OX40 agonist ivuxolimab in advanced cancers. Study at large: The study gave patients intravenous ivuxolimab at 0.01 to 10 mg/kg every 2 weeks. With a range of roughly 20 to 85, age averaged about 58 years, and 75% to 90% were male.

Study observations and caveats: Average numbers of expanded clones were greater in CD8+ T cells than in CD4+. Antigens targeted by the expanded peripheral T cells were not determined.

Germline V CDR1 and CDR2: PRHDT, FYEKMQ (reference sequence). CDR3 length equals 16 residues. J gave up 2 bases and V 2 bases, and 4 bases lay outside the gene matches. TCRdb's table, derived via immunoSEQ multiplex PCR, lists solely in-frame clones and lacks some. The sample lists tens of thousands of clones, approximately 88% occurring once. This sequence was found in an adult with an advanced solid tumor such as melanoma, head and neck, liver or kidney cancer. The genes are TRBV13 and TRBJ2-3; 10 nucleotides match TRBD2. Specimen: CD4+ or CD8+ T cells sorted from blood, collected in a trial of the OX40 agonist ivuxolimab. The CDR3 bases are TGTGCCAGCAGCTTATATAGCGGGAGGATCACAGATACGCAGTATTTT. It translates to CASSLYSGRITDTQYF.